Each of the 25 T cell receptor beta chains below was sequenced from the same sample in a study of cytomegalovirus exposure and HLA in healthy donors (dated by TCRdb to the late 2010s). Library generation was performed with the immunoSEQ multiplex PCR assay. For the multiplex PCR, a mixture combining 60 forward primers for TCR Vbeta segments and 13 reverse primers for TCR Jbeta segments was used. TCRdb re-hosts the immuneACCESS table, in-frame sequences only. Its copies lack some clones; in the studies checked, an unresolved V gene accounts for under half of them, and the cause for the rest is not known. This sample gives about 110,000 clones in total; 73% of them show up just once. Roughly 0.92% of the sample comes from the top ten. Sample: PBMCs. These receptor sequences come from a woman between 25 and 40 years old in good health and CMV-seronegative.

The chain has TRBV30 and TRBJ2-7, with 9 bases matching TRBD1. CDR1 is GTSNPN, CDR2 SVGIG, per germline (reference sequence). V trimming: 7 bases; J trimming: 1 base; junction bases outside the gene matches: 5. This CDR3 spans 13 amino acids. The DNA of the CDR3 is TGTGCCTACACGACAGGGGGGTCCTACGAGCAGTACTTC. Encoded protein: CAYTTGGSYEQYF.

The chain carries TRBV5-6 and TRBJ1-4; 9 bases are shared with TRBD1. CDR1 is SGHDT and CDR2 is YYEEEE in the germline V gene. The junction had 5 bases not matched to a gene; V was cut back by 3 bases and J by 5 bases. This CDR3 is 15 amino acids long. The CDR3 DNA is TGTGCCAGCAGCTCAACCGGGACAGGGAATGAAAAACTGTTTTTT. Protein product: CASSSTGTGNEKLFF.

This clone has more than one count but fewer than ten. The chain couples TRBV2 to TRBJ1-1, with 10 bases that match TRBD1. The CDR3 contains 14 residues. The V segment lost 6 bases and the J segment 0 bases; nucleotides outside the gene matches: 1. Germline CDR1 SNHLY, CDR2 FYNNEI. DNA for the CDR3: TGTGCCAGCAGGGGGACAGGGGTGAACACTGAAGCTTTCTTT. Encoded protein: CASRGTGVNTEAFF.

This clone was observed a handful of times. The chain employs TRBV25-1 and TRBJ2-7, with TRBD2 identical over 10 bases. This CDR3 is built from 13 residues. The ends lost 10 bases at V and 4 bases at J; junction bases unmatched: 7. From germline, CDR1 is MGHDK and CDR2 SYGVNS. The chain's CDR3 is CATLAGVGYEQYF. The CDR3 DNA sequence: TGTGCCACCCTAGCGGGAGTAGGGTACGAGCAGTACTTC.

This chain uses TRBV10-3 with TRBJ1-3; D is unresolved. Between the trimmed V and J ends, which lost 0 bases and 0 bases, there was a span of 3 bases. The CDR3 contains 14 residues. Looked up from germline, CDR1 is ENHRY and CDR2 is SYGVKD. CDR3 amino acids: CAISESISGNTIYF. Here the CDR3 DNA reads TGTGCCATCAGTGAGTCTATCTCTGGAAACACCATATATTTT.

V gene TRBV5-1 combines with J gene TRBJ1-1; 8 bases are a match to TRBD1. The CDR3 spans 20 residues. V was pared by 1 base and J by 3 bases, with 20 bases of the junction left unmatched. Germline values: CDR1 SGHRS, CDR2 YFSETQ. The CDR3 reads CASSLRIPGRGLGGDTEAFF. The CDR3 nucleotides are TGCGCCAGCAGCTTGCGCATCCCAGGCAGGGGGCTAGGAGGAGACACTGAAGCTTTCTTT.

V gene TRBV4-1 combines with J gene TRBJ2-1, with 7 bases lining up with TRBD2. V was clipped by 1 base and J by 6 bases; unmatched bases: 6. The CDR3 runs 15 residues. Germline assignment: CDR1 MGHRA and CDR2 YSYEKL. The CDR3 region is CASSQGAGVGNEQFF. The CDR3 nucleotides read TGCGCCAGCAGCCAAGGGGCGGGAGTCGGCAATGAGCAGTTCTTC.

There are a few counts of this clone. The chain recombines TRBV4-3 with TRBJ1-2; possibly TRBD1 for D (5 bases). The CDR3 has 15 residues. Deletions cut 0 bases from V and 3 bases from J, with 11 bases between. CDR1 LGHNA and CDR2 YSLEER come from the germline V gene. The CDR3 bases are TGCGCCAGCAGCCAAGATGACAGAGGCTACTATGGCTACACCTTC. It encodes CASSQDDRGYYGYTF.

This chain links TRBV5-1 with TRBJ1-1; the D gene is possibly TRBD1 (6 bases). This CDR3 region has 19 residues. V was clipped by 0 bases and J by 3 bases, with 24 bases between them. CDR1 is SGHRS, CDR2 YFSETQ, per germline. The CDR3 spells CASSLGLDRKFSTDTEAFF. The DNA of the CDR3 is TGCGCCAGCAGCTTGGGGCTTGACAGGAAGTTTTCGACAGACACTGAAGCTTTCTTT.

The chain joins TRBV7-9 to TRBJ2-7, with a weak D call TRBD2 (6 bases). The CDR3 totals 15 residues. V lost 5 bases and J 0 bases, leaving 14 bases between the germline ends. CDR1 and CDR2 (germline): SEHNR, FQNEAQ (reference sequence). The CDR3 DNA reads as TGTGCCAGCAGCCCGGGGAGGACAATCTCCTACGAGCAGTACTTC. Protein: CASSPGRTISYEQYF.

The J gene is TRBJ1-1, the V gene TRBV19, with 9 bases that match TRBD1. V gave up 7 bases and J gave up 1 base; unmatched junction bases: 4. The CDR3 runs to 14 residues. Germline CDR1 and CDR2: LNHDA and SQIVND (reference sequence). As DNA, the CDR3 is TGTGCCAGTAACAGGGGGCAGGGGAACACTGAAGCTTTCTTT. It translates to CASNRGQGNTEAFF.

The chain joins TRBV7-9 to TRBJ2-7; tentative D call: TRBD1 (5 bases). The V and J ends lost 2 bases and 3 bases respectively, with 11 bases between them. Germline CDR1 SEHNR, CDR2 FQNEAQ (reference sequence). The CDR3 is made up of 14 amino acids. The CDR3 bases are TGTGCCAGCAGCTTAATAGGGGTTGGCTACGAGCAGTACTTC. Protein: CASSLIGVGYEQYF. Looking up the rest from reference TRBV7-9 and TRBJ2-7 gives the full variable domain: DTGVSQNPRHKITKRGQNVTFRCDPISEHNRLYWYRQTLGQGPEFLTYFQNEAQLEKSRLLSDRFSAERPKGSFSTLEIQRTEQGDSAMYLCASSLIGVGYEQYFGPGTRLTVT.

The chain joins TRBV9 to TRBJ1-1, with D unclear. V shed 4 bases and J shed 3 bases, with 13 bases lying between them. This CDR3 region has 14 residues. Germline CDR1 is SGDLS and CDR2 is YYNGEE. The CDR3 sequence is CASSKDTGYTEAFF. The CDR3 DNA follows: TGTGCCAGCAGCAAGGATACGGGGTACACTGAAGCTTTCTTT.

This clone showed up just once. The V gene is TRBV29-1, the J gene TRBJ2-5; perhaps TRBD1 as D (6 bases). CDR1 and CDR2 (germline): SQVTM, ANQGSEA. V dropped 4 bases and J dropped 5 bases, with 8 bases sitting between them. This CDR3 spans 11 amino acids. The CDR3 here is CSVVRGETQYF. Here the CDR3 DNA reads TGCAGCGTTGTTAGGGGGGAGACCCAGTACTTC. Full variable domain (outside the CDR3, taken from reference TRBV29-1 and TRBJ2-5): SAVISQKPSRDICQRGTSLTIQCQVDSQVTMMFWYRQQPGQSLTLIATANQGSEATYESGFVIDKFPISRPNLTFSTLTVSNMSPEDSSIYLCSVVRGETQYFGPGTRLLVL.

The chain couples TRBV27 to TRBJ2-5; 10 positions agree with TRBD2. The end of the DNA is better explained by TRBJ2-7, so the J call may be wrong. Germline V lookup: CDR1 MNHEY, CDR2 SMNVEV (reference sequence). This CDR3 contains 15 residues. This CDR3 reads CASSYIAGGTYEQYF. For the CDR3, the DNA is TGTGCCAGCAGTTACATAGCGGGAGGCACCTACGAGCAGTACTTC.

CDR3 DNA: TGTGCCACCAGCAGAGATCTGCTAGCGGCCTCCTACGAGCAGTACTTC. This translates into CATSRDLLAASYEQYF. This chain connects TRBV15 to TRBJ2-7; 7 nucleotides line up with TRBD2. The germline CDR1 and CDR2 sequences are LNHNV and YYDKDF (reference sequence). V shed 0 bases and J 0 bases; nucleotides not matched to a gene: 5. The CDR3 runs to 16 residues.

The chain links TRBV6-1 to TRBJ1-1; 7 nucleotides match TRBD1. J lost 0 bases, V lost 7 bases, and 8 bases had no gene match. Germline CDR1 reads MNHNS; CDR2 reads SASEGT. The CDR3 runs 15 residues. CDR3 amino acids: CASKETGVMNTEAFF. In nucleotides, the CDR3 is TGTGCCAGCAAGGAAACAGGGGTCATGAACACTGAAGCTTTCTTT.

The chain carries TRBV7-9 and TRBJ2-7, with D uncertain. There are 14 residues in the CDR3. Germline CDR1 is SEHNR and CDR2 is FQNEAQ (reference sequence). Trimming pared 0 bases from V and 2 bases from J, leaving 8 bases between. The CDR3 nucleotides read TGTGCCAGCAGCTTAGCTCTAGAAACCTACGAGCAGTACTTC. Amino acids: CASSLALETYEQYF. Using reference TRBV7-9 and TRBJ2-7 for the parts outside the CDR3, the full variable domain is DTGVSQNPRHKITKRGQNVTFRCDPISEHNRLYWYRQTLGQGPEFLTYFQNEAQLEKSRLLSDRFSAERPKGSFSTLEIQRTEQGDSAMYLCASSLALETYEQYFGPGTRLTVT.

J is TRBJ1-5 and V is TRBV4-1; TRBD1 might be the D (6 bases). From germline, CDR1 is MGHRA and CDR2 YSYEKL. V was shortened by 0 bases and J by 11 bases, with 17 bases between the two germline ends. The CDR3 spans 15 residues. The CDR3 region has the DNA TGCGCCAGCAGCCAAGAAGGGGGAACCTTGAGTACCCAGCATTTT. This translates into CASSQEGGTLSTQHF.

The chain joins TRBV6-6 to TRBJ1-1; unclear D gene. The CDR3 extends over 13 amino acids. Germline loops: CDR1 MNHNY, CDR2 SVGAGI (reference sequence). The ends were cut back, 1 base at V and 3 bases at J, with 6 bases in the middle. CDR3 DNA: TGTGCCAGCAGTTACTGGCGGGACACTGAAGCTTTCTTT. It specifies CASSYWRDTEAFF.

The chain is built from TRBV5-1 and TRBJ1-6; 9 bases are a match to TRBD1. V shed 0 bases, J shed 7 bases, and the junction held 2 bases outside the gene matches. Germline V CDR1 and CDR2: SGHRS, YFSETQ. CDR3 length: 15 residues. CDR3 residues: CASSLEGQGNSPLHF. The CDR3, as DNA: TGCGCCAGCAGCTTGGAGGGACAGGGAAATTCACCCCTCCACTTT.

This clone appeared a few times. The CDR3 nucleotides read TGTGCCAGCAGGAAGGGGGATGTTCGTCACATTCAGTACTTC. As protein: CASRKGDVRHIQYF. This rearrangement joins TRBV6-5 to TRBJ2-4; tentative D call: TRBD1 (6 bases). The CDR3 extends over 14 amino acids. Trimming removed 6 bases at V and 8 bases at J, with 17 bases between. Germline CDR1 MNHEY, CDR2 SVGAGI.

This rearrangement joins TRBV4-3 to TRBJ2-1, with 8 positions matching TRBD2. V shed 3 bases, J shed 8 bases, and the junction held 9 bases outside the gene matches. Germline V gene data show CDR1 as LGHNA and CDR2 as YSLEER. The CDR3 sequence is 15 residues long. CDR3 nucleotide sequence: TGCGCCAGCAGCCAGACGGGGGGGCGAAACCATGAGCAGTTCTTC. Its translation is CASSQTGGRNHEQFF.

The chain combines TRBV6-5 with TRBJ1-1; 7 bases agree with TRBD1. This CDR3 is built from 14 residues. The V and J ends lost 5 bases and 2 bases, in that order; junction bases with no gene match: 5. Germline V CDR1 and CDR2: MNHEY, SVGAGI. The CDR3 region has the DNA TGTGCCAGCAGTCCCGGGACAGCTAACACTGAAGCTTTCTTT. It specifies CASSPGTANTEAFF.

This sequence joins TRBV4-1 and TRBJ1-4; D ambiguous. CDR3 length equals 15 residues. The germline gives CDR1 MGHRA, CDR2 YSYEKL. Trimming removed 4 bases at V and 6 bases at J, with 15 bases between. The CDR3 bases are TGCGCCAGCAGCCCAGCGCAATCCGCTCATGAAAAACTGTTTTTT. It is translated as CASSPAQSAHEKLFF.